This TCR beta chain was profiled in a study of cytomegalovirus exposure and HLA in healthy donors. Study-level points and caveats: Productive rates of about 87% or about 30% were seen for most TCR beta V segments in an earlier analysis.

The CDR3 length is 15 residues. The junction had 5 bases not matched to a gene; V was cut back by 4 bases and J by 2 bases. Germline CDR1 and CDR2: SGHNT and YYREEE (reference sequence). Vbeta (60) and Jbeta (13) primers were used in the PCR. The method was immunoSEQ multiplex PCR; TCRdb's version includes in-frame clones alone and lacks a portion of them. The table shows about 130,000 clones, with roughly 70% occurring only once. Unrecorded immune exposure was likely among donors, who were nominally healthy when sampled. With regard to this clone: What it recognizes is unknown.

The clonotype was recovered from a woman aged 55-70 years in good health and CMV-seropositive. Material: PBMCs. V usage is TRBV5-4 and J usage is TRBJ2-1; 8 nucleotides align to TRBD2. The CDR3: CASSPQREPYNEQFF. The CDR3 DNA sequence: TGTGCCAGCAGCCCCCAGCGGGAGCCCTACAATGAGCAGTTCTTC.